One TCR beta chain is described in this entry. Only in-frame clones appear in the TCRdb table, and some are missing; sequencing was by immunoSEQ multiplex PCR. The sample includes 1.5 million to 1.9 million clones, around 98% seen only once; the top ten take less than 0.55%. CDR3 length: 14 amino acids. The germline V gene encodes CDR1 MDHEN and CDR2 SYDVKM. V lost 5 bases and J lost 5; bases outside the gene matches: 4. The sample comes from a study of shared clonotypes between healthy human individuals. This TCR came from a man younger than 45 in good health. Sample: naive CD4+ T cells sorted from blood. Subset meaning: CD45RA+ positively selected. The gene calls are TRBV28 and TRBJ1-5, with 9 positions matching TRBD1. CDR3 in amino acids: CASSRQGVDQPQHF. The DNA for the CDR3 is TGTGCCAGCAGTAGACAGGGGGTTGATCAGCCCCAGCATTTT.